This TCR beta chain is from a study of blood T cell repertoires in COVID-19. About the research overall: Two consecutive negative NP/OP PCR tests, clearance, or resolved symptoms defined Cohort 3 recovery.

Per the study methods: For nucleated cells, counts were estimated from reference gene primer amplification. Only in-frame clones appear in the TCRdb table, and some are missing; sequencing was by immunoSEQ multiplex PCR. Clone size and V and J calls were adopted from that table, with D and trimming inferred from the DNA. The data contain under 150,000 clones, about 87% of them singletons. This clone was seen a handful of times. Participants came from under 30 US areas, aged about 18 to 95 years. V shed 4 bases, J shed 5 bases, and the junction held 1 base outside the gene matches. There are 13 residues in the CDR3. Germline CDR1 is KGHSH and CDR2 is LQKENI.

The clonotype was recovered from a man aged 45-65 years in a cohort exposed to, infected with or recovered from COVID-19 (not recorded which). The specimen sequenced was PBMCs or T cells enriched from blood (not recorded which). The chain joins TRBV18 to TRBJ1-4, with 7 bases matching TRBD1. CDR3 sequence reads: CASSRGQNEKLFF. CDR3 nucleotide sequence: TGTGCCAGCTCACGGGGACAGAATGAAAAACTGTTTTTT. The full variable domain, completed using reference TRBV18 and TRBJ1-4, is NAGVMQNPRHLVRRRGQEARLRCSPMKGHSHVYWYRQLPEEGLKFMVYLQKENIIDESGMPKERFSAEFPKEGPSILRIQQVVRGDSAAYFCASSRGQNEKLFFGSGTQLSVL.